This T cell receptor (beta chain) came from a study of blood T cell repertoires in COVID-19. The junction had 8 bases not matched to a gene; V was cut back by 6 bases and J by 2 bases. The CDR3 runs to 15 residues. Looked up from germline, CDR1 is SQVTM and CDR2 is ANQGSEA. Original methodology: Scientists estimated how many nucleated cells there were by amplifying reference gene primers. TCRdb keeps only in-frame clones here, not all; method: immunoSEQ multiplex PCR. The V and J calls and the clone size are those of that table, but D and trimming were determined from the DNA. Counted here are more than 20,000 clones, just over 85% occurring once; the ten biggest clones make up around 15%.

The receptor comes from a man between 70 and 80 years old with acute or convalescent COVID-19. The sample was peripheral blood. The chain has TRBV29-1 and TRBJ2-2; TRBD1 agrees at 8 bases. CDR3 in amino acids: CSVPLQGANTGELFF. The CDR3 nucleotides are TGCAGCGTGCCCCTTCAGGGGGCAAACACCGGGGAGCTGTTTTTT.